This TCR beta chain was observed in a study of tissue T cells after allogeneic stem cell transplantation. In the study overall: Adult allogeneic hematopoietic cell transplant recipients with steroid-refractory graft-versus-host disease were prospectively enrolled for research autopsy.

The data were produced by immunoSEQ multiplex PCR, yet TCRdb's version contains in-frame clones alone and is incomplete. There are some 43,000 clones in the sample; around nine tenths occur only once, and approximately 3.9% lies in the top ten. The length of the CDR3 is 12 residues. V gave up 1 base and J gave up 5 bases, with 8 bases separating them. Germline values: CDR1 SQVTM, CDR2 ANQGSEA. Study-wide findings and caveats: Blood and spleen captured only part of the tissue TCR repertoire. Limitations included a small, clinically heterogeneous cohort and limited sampling depth. Motif-based clustering found tissue-specific repertoire signatures shared across patients, though few clones were shared.

A note on this clone: Its antigen remains unknown.

The sequence was collected from a woman aged 35 to 69 who later had graft-versus-host disease after an allogeneic stem cell transplant. The chain is built from TRBV29-1 and TRBJ1-1; tentatively, D is TRBD1 (5 bases). The sequenced sample was blood, obtained before transplantation. CDR3 coding DNA: TGCAGCGTTGAAGTGAGGGGAACTGAAGCTTTCTTT. The encoded protein is CSVEVRGTEAFF.